This TCR beta chain derives from a study of T cell responses to AZD1222 COVID-19 vaccine. The study's findings and limits: Baseline serology detected seropositivity in only six or seven AZD1222 recipients. Vaccine-associated CD4 TCRs ranged over spike, dominating at 160-218 and 743-854. Among spike-specific TCRs, nearly half reportedly target unmutated variant regions. The sample set comprised mostly white British donors with more females, and clonal diversity was possibly underestimated.

Libraries were prepared by immunoSEQ multiplex PCR; TCRdb keeps only in-frame clonotypes and omits some of them. Here the sample spans 100,000 or so clones, 89% being singletons. On this clone itself: Its specificity is not known.

Germline values: CDR1 SGHKS, CDR2 YYEKEE (reference sequence). Deletions cut 3 bases from V and 0 bases from J, with 4 bases between. This CDR3 region has 13 residues. The V call is TRBV5-5, the J call TRBJ1-5; D not certain. The source is an adult who received the AZD1222 COVID-19 vaccine. Sequenced here: peripheral blood, sampled 28 days after the second AZD1222 dose. The CDR3 DNA sequence: TGTGCCAGCAGCTCCCATAGCAATCAGCCCCAGCATTTT. This sequence encodes CASSSHSNQPQHF. The full variable domain, its missing parts supplied by reference TRBV5-5 and TRBJ1-5, is DAGVTQSPTHLIKTRGQQVTLRCSPISGHKSVSWYQQVLGQGPQFIFQYYEKEERGRGNFPDRFSARQFPNYSSELNVNALLLGDSALYLCASSSHSNQPQHFGDGTRLSIL.